These 23 T cell receptor beta chains came from one sample sequenced in a study of shared clonotypes between healthy human individuals. Measured with immunoSEQ multiplex PCR; TCRdb has only the in-frame clones, and not every one. The repertoire includes roughly 1,000,000 clones, about four fifths of them detected once, and under 0.6% sits in the top ten. The sample was memory CD4+ T cells from PBMCs. Indicated subset: CD45RA-negative fraction. These receptors were taken from a man aged 18 to 29 in good health. Some clones in this sample may be carry-over from other donors' samples.

The gene calls are TRBV9 and TRBJ2-5; no clear D gene. The CDR3 length is 14 residues. V lost 0 bases and J lost 5, with 11 bases in between. Germline values: CDR1 SGDLS, CDR2 YYNGEE. CDR3 in amino acids: CASSVDVGWETQYF. Here the CDR3 DNA reads TGTGCCAGCAGCGTAGATGTAGGGTGGGAGACCCAGTACTTC.

This clone has only one observation. The gene calls are TRBV14 and TRBJ2-5; weak D call: TRBD1 (6 bases). Trimming pared 5 bases from V and 0 bases from J, leaving 10 bases between. The length of the CDR3 is 14 residues. The V gene's germline CDR1 is SGHDN and CDR2 FVKESK. For the CDR3, the DNA is TGTGCCAGCAGCGACAGGAACAACCAAGAGACCCAGTACTTC. Translated: CASSDRNNQETQYF.

This rearrangement joins TRBV6-5 to TRBJ2-2, with D unclear. CDR1 and CDR2 (germline): MNHEY, SVGAGI. The CDR3 has 15 residues. V shed 7 bases and J shed 0 bases, with 12 bases lying between them. In nucleotides, the CDR3 is TGTGCCAGCACGAGAGCCCAGACGAACACCGGGGAGCTGTTTTTT. This translates into CASTRAQTNTGELFF.

As concerns this clone: One junction end disagrees with the germline gene, perhaps due to a read error. The chain has TRBV29-1 and TRBJ2-7; tentatively, D is TRBD1 or TRBD2 (6 bases each). Germline V gives CDR1 SQVTM, CDR2 ANQGSEA. The CDR3 has 15 residues. This chain's CDR3 is CSVEPVRGLNDEQHF. CDR3 DNA sequence: TGCAGCGTTGAACCAGTCCGGGGGCTTAATGACGAGCAGCACTTC.

In its sample, this clone was seen once. The chain couples TRBV5-1 to TRBJ2-3, with TRBD2 matching over 8 bases. Trimming at V came to 1 base and at J to 6 bases, leaving 7 bases not matched to a gene. The CDR3 spans 15 residues. The germline gives CDR1 SGHRS, CDR2 YFSETQ. CDR3 bases: TGCGCCAGCAGCTTGCAACCAGCGGGAGCCGATACGCAGTATTTT. It encodes CASSLQPAGADTQYF. Based on the CDR3 plus reference TRBV5-1 and TRBJ2-3, the full variable domain is KAGVTQTPRYLIKTRGQQVTLSCSPISGHRSVSWYQQTPGQGLQFLFEYFSETQRNKGNFPGRFSGRQFSNSRSEMNVSTLELGDSALYLCASSLQPAGADTQYFGPGTRLTVL.

This clone was seen more than once but under ten times. The V call is TRBV6-5, the J call TRBJ1-2; D remains ambiguous. This CDR3 comprises 11 residues. Germline V gives CDR1 MNHEY, CDR2 SVGAGI. V dropped 6 bases and J dropped 1 base, with 3 bases sitting between them. The CDR3 DNA follows: TGTGCCAGCAGGCGTAACTATGGCTACACCTTC. It specifies CASRRNYGYTF.

The CDR3 DNA reads TGTGCCAGCAGGGCCGGGACAGGGGGTACCGGGGAGCTGTTTTTT. Its translation is CASRAGTGGTGELFF. The V call is TRBV6-8, the J call TRBJ2-2; 11 bases map to TRBD1. CDR1 is MNHGY, CDR2 SAAAGT, per germline. The CDR3 contains 15 residues. The trim removed 6 bases at V and 5 bases at J, leaving 5 bases unmatched.

The genes are TRBV27 and TRBJ1-5; D is uncertain. The CDR3 length is 15 residues. Germline CDR1 MNHEY, CDR2 SMNVEV (reference sequence). V gave up 2 bases and J gave up 3 bases, with 11 bases separating them. CDR3 bases: TGTGCCAGCAGTTTAGACGGACGGTACAATCAGCCCCAGCATTTT. Amino acid sequence: CASSLDGRYNQPQHF.

This chain connects TRBV7-2 to TRBJ1-1, with 8 bases fitting TRBD1. CDR1 and CDR2 from the germline V gene are SGHTA and FQGNSA. V was clipped by 5 bases and J by 10 bases; unmatched bases: 15. This CDR3 has 15 residues. DNA for the CDR3: TGTGCCAGCAGCACCCAGGGGGGACAGGCCCCGACAGCTTTCTTT. Amino acids: CASSTQGGQAPTAFF. The whole variable domain, filled in from reference TRBV7-2 and TRBJ1-1, reads GAGVSQSPSNKVTEKGKDVELRCDPISGHTALYWYRQSLGQGLEFLIYFQGNSAPDKSGLPSDRFSAERTGGSVSTLTIQRTQQEDSAVYLCASSTQGGQAPTAFFGQGTRLTVV.

The rearrangement joins TRBV28 to TRBJ2-7; D is possibly TRBD2 (5 bases). Germline-derived CDR1 and CDR2 are MDHEN and SYDVKM. The ends were cut back, 6 bases at V and 6 bases at J, with 9 bases in the middle. This CDR3 is built from 11 residues. The CDR3 reads CASRSRAEQYF. The CDR3 bases are TGTGCCAGCAGGTCGCGGGCCGAGCAGTACTTC.

The chain employs TRBV9 and TRBJ2-1; TRBD2 matches at 7 bases. V lost 0 bases to trimming and J lost 8 bases; unmatched junction nucleotides: 5. This CDR3 has 14 residues. Germline CDR1 is SGDLS and CDR2 is YYNGEE. The CDR3 here is CASSVGGSSDEQFF. CDR3 coding DNA: TGTGCCAGCAGCGTAGGCGGGAGCAGCGATGAGCAGTTCTTC.

The rearrangement uses TRBV5-5 and TRBJ2-5, with TRBD1 matching over 7 bases. The CDR3 has 14 amino acids. Germline V gene sequence: CDR1 SGHKS, CDR2 YYEKEE (reference sequence). V was clipped by 3 bases and J by 0 bases; unmatched bases: 2. The CDR3 loop reads CASSWDSNQETQYF. CDR3 nucleotides: TGTGCCAGCAGCTGGGACAGTAACCAAGAGACCCAGTACTTC.

The chain carries TRBV9 and TRBJ2-1, with TRBD2 matching over 14 bases. CDR1 and CDR2 (germline): SGDLS, YYNGEE. After removal of 4 bases from V and 9 bases from J, the junction contained 9 bases not matched to a gene. The CDR3 spans 16 residues. CDR3 sequence reads: CASSSGGLAGEGEQFF. The CDR3 DNA reads TGTGCCAGCAGCTCCGGGGGACTAGCGGGAGAGGGTGAGCAGTTCTTC.

The CDR3 DNA is TGTGCCAGCAGTCAACAGGGCAACTATGGCTACACCTTC. It specifies CASSQQGNYGYTF. V is TRBV6-6 and J is TRBJ1-2, with a possible D match to TRBD1 (6 bases). CDR1 and CDR2 (germline): MNHNY, SVGAGI (reference sequence). V was clipped by 5 bases and J by 2 bases, with 9 bases between them. The CDR3 extends over 13 amino acids.

This clone was seen a single time. The gene calls are TRBV5-5 and TRBJ2-3, with 9 bases aligning to TRBD1. Germline V gene lookup returns CDR1 SGHKS and CDR2 YYEKEE (reference sequence). V shed 4 bases, J shed 3 bases, and the junction held 3 bases outside the gene matches. This CDR3 has 14 amino acids. The DNA for the CDR3 is TGTGCCAGCAGCGGGACAGGGAAGACAGATACGCAGTATTTT. The encoded protein is CASSGTGKTDTQYF.

The chain recombines TRBV28 with TRBJ1-1; unclear D gene. V was trimmed by 3 bases and J by 8 bases, leaving 10 bases between them. Germline V gene sequence: CDR1 MDHEN, CDR2 SYDVKM. CDR3 length equals 12 residues. This chain's CDR3 is CASSFGLSEAFF. CDR3 bases: TGTGCCAGCAGTTTCGGGTTATCAGAAGCTTTCTTT.

This chain joins TRBV12-5 and TRBJ1-1, with a tentative D call TRBD1 (5 bases). Germline V lookup: CDR1 LGHNT, CDR2 FRNRAP. This CDR3 comprises 16 residues. Trimming removed 0 bases from V and 3 bases from J, with 14 bases in between. The CDR3 loop reads CASGLVLGGIHTEAFF. The DNA for the CDR3 is TGTGCTAGTGGTTTGGTATTGGGGGGGATACACACTGAAGCTTTCTTT.

The chain employs TRBV25-1 and TRBJ2-3; D ambiguous. Trimming cost V 6 bases and J 2 bases, with 6 bases left between them. CDR1 MGHDK and CDR2 SYGVNS come from the germline V gene. The CDR3 sequence is 12 residues long. The CDR3 protein is CASSLTTDTQYF. In DNA form, the CDR3 reads TGTGCCAGCAGCCTTACCACAGATACGCAGTATTTT.

V usage is TRBV9 and J usage is TRBJ2-3, with D perhaps matching TRBD2 (5 bases). The CDR3 extends over 15 amino acids. CDR1 is SGDLS and CDR2 is YYNGEE in the germline V gene. Trimming pared 1 base from V and 1 base from J, leaving 10 bases between. CDR3 nucleotides: TGTGCCAGCAGCGTAAGAGGAGGTGGCACAGATACGCAGTATTTT. Translation gives CASSVRGGGTDTQYF. Full variable domain (outside the CDR3, taken from reference TRBV9 and TRBJ2-3): DSGVTQTPKHLITATGQRVTLRCSPRSGDLSVYWYQQSLDQGLQFLIQYYNGEERAKGNILERFSAQQFPDLHSELNLSSLELGDSALYFCASSVRGGGTDTQYFGPGTRLTVL.

The rearrangement uses TRBV4-1 and TRBJ1-2; D is unresolved. CDR3 length: 15 amino acids. In germline, CDR1 is MGHRA, CDR2 YSYEKL. Trimming took off 1 base at V and 5 bases at J, with 14 bases between the two ends. The CDR3 DNA reads as TGCGCCAGCAGCCAAGGTGACCGACCCCTTTATGGCTACACCTTC. As protein: CASSQGDRPLYGYTF.

V gene TRBV4-2 combines with J gene TRBJ2-1; 11 bases line up with TRBD2. CDR3 length: 16 amino acids. Germline CDR1 and CDR2: LGHNA and YNFKEQ. J gave up 8 bases and V 4 bases, and 10 bases lay outside the gene matches. The CDR3 spells CASSLTSGSNVDEQFF. The CDR3 DNA reads as TGTGCCAGCAGCCTAACTAGCGGGAGCAATGTGGATGAGCAGTTCTTC.

In this sample, this clone turned up once. This chain connects TRBV6-1 to TRBJ2-3, with D possibly called TRBD1 or TRBD2 (6 bases each). The CDR3 spans 13 residues. V shed 11 bases and J shed 7 bases, with 19 bases lying between them. Germline V gene sequence: CDR1 MNHNS, CDR2 SASEGT. The CDR3 coding sequence is TGTGCCGGGTCTCCCGGGGGCAGCTATACGCAGTATTTT. Translating gives CAGSPGGSYTQYF.

The chain couples TRBV7-2 to TRBJ1-3, with D unclear. V shed 5 bases and J shed 0 bases, with 11 bases lying between them. Germline CDR1 and CDR2: SGHTA and FQGNSA. This CDR3 spans 15 amino acids. The CDR3 reads CASSRGPSSGNTIYF. As DNA, the CDR3 is TGTGCCAGCAGCCGCGGACCGAGCTCTGGAAACACCATATATTTT.